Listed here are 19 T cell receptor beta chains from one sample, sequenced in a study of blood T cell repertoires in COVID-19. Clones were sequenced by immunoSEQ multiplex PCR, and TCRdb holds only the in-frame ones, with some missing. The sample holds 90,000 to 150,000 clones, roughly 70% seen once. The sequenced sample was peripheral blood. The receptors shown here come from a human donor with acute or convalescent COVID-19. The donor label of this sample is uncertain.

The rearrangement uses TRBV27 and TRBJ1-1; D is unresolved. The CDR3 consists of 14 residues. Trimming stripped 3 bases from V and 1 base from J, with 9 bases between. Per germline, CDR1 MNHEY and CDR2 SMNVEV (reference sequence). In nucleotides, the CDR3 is TGTGCCAGCAGTTTTAGTTCTGAGAACACTGAAGCTTTCTTT. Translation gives CASSFSSENTEAFF.

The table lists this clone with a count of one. In DNA, the CDR3 is TGCAGCGTACAACAGGGGGCGACGGGGGGCTACACCTTC. The encoded protein is CSVQQGATGGYTF. This rearrangement joins TRBV29-1 to TRBJ1-2, with TRBD1 matching 9 bases. Germline V gene sequence: CDR1 SQVTM, CDR2 ANQGSEA. V lost 6 bases to trimming and J lost 8 bases; unmatched junction nucleotides: 10. The CDR3 loop spans 13 amino acids.

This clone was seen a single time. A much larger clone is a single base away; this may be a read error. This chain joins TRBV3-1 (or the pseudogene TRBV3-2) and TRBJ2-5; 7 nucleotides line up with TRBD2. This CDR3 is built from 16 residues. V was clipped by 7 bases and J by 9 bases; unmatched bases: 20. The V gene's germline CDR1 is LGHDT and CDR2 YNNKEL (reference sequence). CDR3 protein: CASTPGRTRGGAAQYF. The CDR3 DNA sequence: TGTGCCAGCACCCCCGGCCGGACTCGCGGGGGTGCGGCCCAGTACTTC.

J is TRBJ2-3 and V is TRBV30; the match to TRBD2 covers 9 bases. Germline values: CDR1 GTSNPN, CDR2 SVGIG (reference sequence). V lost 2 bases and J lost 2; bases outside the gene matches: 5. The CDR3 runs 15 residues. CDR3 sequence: CAWSPIAGVTDTQYF. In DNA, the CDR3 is TGTGCCTGGAGTCCTATAGCGGGGGTCACAGATACGCAGTATTTT.

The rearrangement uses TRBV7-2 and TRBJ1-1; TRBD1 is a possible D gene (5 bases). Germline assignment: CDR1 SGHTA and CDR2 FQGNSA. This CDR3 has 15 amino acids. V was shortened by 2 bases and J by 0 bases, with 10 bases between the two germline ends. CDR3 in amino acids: CASSLPRAMNTEAFF. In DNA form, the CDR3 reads TGTGCCAGCAGCTTACCCAGGGCTATGAACACTGAAGCTTTCTTT.

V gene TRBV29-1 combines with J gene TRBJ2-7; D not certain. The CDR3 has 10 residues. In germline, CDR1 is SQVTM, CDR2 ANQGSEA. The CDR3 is CRWSSYEQYF. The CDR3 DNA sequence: TGCAGGTGGAGCTCCTACGAGCAGTACTTC.

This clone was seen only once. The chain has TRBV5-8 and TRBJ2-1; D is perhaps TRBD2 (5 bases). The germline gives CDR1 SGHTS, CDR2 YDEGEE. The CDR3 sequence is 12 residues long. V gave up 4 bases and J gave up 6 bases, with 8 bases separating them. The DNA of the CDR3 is TGTGCCAGCAGCGGACTTGGCAATGAGCAGTTCTTC. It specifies CASSGLGNEQFF.

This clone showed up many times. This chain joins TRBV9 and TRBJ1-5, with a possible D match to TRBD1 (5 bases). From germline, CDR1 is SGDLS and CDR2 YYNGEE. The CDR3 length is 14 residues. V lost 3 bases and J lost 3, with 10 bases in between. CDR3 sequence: CASSGGTVNQPQHF. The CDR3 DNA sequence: TGTGCCAGCAGCGGCGGGACGGTCAATCAGCCCCAGCATTTT.

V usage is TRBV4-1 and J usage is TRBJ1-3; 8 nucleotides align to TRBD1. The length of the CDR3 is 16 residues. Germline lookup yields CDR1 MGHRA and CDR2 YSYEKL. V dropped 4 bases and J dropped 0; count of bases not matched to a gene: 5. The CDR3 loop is CASSRTGQDSGNTIYF. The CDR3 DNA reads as TGCGCCAGCAGCCGAACGGGACAGGACTCTGGAAACACCATATATTTT.

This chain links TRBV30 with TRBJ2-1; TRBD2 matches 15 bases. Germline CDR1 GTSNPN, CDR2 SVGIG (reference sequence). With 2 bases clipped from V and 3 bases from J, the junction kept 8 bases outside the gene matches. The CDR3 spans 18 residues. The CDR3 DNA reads TGTGCCTGGAGTCTGGGACTAGCGGGGGGCCTGCTCTACAATGAGCAGTTCTTC. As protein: CAWSLGLAGGLLYNEQFF.

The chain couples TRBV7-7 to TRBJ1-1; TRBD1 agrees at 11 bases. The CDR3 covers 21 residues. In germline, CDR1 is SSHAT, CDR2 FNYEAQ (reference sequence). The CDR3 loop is CARSVRHRSLGTGGPNTEAFF. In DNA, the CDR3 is TGTGCTCGATCAGTGAGGCACAGATCCCTCGGGACAGGGGGACCGAACACTGAAGCTTTCTTT.

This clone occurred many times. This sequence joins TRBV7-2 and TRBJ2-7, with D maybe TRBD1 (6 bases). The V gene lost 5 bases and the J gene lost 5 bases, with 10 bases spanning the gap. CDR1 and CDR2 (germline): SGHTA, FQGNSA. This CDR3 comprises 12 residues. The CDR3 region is CASSNYRDEQYF. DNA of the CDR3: TGTGCCAGCAGCAACTACAGGGACGAGCAGTACTTC.

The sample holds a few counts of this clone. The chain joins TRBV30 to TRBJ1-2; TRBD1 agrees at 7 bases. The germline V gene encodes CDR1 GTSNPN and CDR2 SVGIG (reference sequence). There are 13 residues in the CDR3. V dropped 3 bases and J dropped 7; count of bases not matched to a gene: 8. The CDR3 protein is CAWSGAGGPGYTF. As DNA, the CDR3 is TGTGCCTGGAGCGGGGCAGGGGGGCCTGGCTACACCTTC.

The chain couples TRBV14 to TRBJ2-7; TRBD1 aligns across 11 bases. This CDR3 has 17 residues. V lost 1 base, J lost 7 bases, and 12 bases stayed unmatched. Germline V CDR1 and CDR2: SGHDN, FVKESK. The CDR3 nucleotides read TGTGCCAGCAGCCAAGCTTTAATAGGACAGGGGGCGAGAGAGCAGTACTTC. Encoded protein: CASSQALIGQGAREQYF.

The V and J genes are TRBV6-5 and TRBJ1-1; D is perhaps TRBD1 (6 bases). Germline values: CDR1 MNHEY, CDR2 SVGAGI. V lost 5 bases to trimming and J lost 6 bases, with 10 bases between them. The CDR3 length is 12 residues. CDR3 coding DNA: TGTGCCAGCAGTACAGGGTTCGCTGAAGCTTTCTTT. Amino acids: CASSTGFAEAFF.

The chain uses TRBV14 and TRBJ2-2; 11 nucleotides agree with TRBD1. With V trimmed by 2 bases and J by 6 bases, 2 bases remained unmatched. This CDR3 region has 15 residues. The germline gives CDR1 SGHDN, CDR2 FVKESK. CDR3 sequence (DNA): TGTGCCAGCAGCCAATGGACAGGGGGCCCCGGGGAGCTGTTTTTT. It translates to CASSQWTGGPGELFF.

This CDR3 is CASSLVGGTTDTQYF. DNA for the CDR3: TGTGCCAGCAGCTTAGTTGGCGGAACTACAGATACGCAGTATTTT. The rearrangement joins TRBV7-2 to TRBJ2-3, with D unclear. Trimming removed 1 base from V and 3 bases from J, with 11 bases in between. The CDR3 is 15 residues long. Germline CDR1 is SGHTA and CDR2 is FQGNSA.

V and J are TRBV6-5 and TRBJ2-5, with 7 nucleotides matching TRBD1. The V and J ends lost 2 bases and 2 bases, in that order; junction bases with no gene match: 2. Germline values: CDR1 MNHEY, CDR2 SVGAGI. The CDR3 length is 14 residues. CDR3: CASSYTRGQETQYF. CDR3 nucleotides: TGTGCCAGCAGTTACACCAGGGGGCAAGAGACCCAGTACTTC.

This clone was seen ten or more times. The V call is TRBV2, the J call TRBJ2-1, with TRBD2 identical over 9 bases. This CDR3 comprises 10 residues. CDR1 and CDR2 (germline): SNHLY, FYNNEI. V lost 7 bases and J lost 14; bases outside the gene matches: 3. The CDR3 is CASTRLAEFF. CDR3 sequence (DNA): TGTGCCAGCACCCGACTAGCGGAGTTCTTC. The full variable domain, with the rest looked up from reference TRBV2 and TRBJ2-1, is EPEVTQTPSHQVTQMGQEVILRCVPISNHLYFYWYRQILGQKVEFLVSFYNNEISEKSEIFDDQFSVERPDGSNFTLKIRSTKLEDSAMYFCASTRLAEFFGPGTRLTVL.